What follows is one T cell receptor (beta chain) and its context. In the original analysis: Researchers report that nucleated cell counts were estimated from reference gene primer amplification. Sequencing used immunoSEQ multiplex PCR; TCRdb keeps in-frame clones, though not all of them. Clone size and V and J calls were adopted from that table, with D and trimming inferred from the DNA. The sample lists 130,000 to 150,000 clones; 75% to 85% were seen once. J lost 7 bases, V lost 6 bases, and 6 bases had no gene match. Germline CDR1 and CDR2: SGHDN and FVKESK. CDR3 size: 14 residues. This specimen comes from a study of blood T cell repertoires in COVID-19. Study overall: Acute and convalescent COVID-19 specimens originated in the United States, Italy and Spain. Nucleic acid was either cDNA or gDNA, and it came from T cells, B-cell-depleted T cells, or PBMCs.

This sequence joins TRBV14 and TRBJ2-1; 10 nucleotides agree with TRBD1. This TCR derives from a man aged 55-75 years with acute or convalescent COVID-19. Sequenced: peripheral blood. The CDR3 sequence: CASRRQGARNEQFF. In DNA form, the CDR3 reads TGTGCCAGCAGGCGACAGGGGGCGCGAAATGAGCAGTTCTTC.